One TCR beta chain is described in this entry. This entry belongs to a study of shared clonotypes between healthy human individuals. Cells designated naive CD8 were CD45RO-negative and were positively selected for CCR7, with terminally differentiated effector memory CD45RA+ cells excluded. Only Caucasian adults living in Nashville, Tennessee served as donors. With 7 bases removed from V and 1 base from J, the gap between germline ends came to 8 bases. Germline CDR1 and CDR2: SNHLY and FYNNEI. CDR3 length: 13 amino acids. As processed by the authors: Junction-only sequences without quality scores were provided by ImmunoSEQ, so filtering was different. Method: immunoSEQ multiplex PCR; TCRdb's copy keeps in-frame clones and lacks some. V and J calls and clone size are those listed in that table; D and trimming were worked out from the DNA. The sample lists about 2 million clones; approximately 94% were seen once.

This TCR was recovered from a man aged 18 to 35 in good health. The chain carries TRBV2 and TRBJ1-5; D is unresolved. The sample taken for sequencing was naive CD8+ T cells sorted from blood. The CDR3 is CASMFRSNQPQHF. DNA for the CDR3: TGTGCCAGCATGTTTCGGAGCAATCAGCCCCAGCATTTT.